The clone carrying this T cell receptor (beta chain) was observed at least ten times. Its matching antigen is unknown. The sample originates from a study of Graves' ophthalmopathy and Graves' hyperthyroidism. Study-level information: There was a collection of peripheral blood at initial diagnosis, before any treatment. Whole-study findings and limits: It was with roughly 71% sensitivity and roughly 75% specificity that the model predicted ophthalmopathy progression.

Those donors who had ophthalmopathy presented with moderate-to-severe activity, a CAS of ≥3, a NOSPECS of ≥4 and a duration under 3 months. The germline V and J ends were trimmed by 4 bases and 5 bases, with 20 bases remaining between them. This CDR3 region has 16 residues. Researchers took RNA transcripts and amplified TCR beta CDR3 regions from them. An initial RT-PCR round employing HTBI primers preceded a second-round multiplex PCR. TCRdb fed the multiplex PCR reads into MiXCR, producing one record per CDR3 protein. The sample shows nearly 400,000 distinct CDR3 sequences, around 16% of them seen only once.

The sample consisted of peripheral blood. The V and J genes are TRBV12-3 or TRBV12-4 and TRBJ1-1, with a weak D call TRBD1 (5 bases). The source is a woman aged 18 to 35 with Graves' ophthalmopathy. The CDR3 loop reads CASSSPWGPQATEAFF. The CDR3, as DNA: TGTGCCAGCAGTTCCCCCTGGGGACCCCAGGCGACTGAAGCTTTCTTT.